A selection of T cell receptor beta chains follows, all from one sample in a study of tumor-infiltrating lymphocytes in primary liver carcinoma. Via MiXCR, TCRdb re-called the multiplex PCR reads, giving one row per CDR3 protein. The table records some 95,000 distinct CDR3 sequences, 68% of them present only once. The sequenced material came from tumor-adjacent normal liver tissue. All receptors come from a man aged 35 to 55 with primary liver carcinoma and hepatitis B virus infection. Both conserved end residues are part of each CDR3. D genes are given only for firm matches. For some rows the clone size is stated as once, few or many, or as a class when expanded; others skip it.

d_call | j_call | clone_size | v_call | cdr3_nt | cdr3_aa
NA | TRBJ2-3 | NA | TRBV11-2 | TGTGCCAGCAACCTCGGGACTGGGGGCGATACGCCGTATTTT | CASNLGTGGDTPYF
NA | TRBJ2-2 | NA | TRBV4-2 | TGTGTCAGCAGCCAAGATAGGACAGTGCGGAACACTGGGGAGCTGTTTTTT | CVSSQDRTVRNTGELFF
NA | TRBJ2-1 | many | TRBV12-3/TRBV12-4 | TGTGCCAGCAGCCATAGGCCCTACAATGAGCAGTTCTTC | CASSHRPYNEQFF
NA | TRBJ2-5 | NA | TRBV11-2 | TGTGTCAGCAGATCGCGGGACTCGGCGCACCAAGAGACCCAGCACTTC | CVSRSRDSAHQETQHF
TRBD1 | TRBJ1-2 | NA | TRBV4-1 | TGCGCCAGCAGCCAAGCCCCGGGACAGAGCTACGGTTACACTTTC | CASSQAPGQSYGYTF
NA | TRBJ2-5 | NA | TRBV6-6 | TGTGCCTGCACTAGGGACGTCCAAGAGACCCAATACTTC | CACTRDVQETQYF
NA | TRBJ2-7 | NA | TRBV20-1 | TGCAGTGCTAGAGATCGCCCCCGGCACGGAACCCACGAGCAGTACTTC | CSARDRPRHGTHEQYF
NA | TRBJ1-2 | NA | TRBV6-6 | TGTGTCAGCAAGATAGAAGGGCACTATGGCTACACCTTC | CVSKIEGHYGYTF
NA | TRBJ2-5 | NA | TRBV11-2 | TGTGCCAGCGGCTTTACGGTCTCAGAGACTCAGTACTTC | CASGFTVSETQYF
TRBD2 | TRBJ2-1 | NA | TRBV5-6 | TGTGCCAGCAGCTTAGCACTAGCGGGAGGTTACAATGGGCAGTTCTTC | CASSLALAGGYNGQFF
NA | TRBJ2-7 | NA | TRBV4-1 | TGCGCCAGCAGCCAGATAGACTCCTACGGGCAGTACTTC | CASSQIDSYGQYF
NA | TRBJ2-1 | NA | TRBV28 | TGTGCCAGCAGTGGTAGCGGAGCTTACAATGAGCAGTTCTTC | CASSGSGAYNEQFF
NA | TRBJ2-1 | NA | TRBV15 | TGTGCCACCAGCAGAGAAGGGTGGTCCTACAATGAGCAGTTCTTC | CATSREGWSYNEQFF
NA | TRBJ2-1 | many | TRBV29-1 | TGCAGCGTCTTAGAGGGGGAGAGGGGCCAGTTCTTC | CSVLEGERGQFF
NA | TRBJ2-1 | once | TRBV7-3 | TGTGCCAGCAGCGTGGCTGGGTTGACGAAGGAGCACTTCTTC | CASSVAGLTKEHFF
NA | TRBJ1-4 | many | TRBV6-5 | TGTGCCAGCAGCATGGACCGCTTTGAAAAACTGTTTTTT | CASSMDRFEKLFF
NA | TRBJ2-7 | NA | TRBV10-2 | TGCGCCAGCAGTGAGTCTGGGGGTGGGAGGGGGTACGAACAGTACTTC | CASSESGGGRGYEQYF
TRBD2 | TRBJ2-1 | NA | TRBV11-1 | TGTGCCTGCAGCTTAGCGTGGGGAGGGCTCTATAATGAGCAGTTCTTC | CACSLAWGGLYNEQFF
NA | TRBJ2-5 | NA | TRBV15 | TGTGCCACCAGCAGAGATCACAGGGCGGAGACCCAGTACTTC | CATSRDHRAETQYF
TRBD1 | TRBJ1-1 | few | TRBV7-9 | TGTGCCAGCAGCTTCCGGCCGCAGGGGGCCCCCGGCATGAACACTGAAGCTTTCTTT | CASSFRPQGAPGMNTEAFF
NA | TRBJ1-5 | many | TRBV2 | TGTGCCAGCACCGGACAATATAGCAATCAGCCCCAGCATTTT | CASTGQYSNQPQHF
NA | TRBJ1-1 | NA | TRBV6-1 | TGTGCCAGCAGTCCGACACCGAACATTGAAGCTTTTTTT | CASSPTPNIEAFF
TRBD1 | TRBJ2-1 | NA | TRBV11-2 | TGTGCCAGCAGTCCAGGGGGCGGGAATTTTCACAATGAGCAGTTCTTC | CASSPGGGNFHNEQFF
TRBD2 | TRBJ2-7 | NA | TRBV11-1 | TGTGCCAGCAGCCTTGACAGCGGGAAGTACGAGCAGTACTTC | CASSLDSGKYEQYF
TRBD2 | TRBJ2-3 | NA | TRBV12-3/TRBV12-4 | TGTACCAGCAGTATTACTAGCGGGAGGACAGATACGCAATATTTT | CTSSITSGRTDTQYF
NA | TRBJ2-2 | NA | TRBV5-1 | TGCGCCAGCTGCCTATTAACGGCAGGGATGGCCGGGGAGCTGTTTTTT | CASCLLTAGMAGELFF
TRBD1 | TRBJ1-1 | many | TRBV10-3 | TGTGCCATCAGTGAGTCACCAGGGGGTATGAACACTGAAGCTTTCTTT | CAISESPGGMNTEAFF
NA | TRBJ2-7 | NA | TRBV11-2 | TGTGCCAGCAGCTTAATGGTAGGAGGGCCCCTTTTCTACGAGCAGTACTTC | CASSLMVGGPLFYEQYF
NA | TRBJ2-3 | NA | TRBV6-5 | TGTGCCAGCAGTTACCCTCGACACCTCACAGATATGCAGTATTTT | CASSYPRHLTDMQYF
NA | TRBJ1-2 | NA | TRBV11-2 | TGTGCCAACAGCCCACTTTGGGCCTGTGGCTACACGTTC | CANSPLWACGYTF
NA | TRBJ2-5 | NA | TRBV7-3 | TGTGCCAGCAGCTTAACCGGAAGGGGGGGTCGAGAGACCCAGTACTTC | CASSLTGRGGRETQYF
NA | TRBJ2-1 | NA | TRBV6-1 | TGTGCCAGCGGTGAGGGCCGGGCAGGGGAACGCGAGCAGTTCTTC | CASGEGRAGEREQFF
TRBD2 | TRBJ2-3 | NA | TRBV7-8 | TGTGCCAGCAACTTTCGGTTATCTAGCGGGAGATTAGATATGCAGTATTTT | CASNFRLSSGRLDMQYF
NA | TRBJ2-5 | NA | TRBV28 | TGTGCCAGCAGTTCCCCTACCCTCGGTGGGGTACCCATAGAGACCCAGTACTTC | CASSSPTLGGVPIETQYF
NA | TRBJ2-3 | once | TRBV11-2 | TGTCCTAGTAGCCCGCTAGCAGACGATACGCAGTATTTT | CPSSPLADDTQYF
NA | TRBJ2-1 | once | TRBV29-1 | TGTAGCGTTGAAGATGCTACTCACAATGAGCAGTTCTTC | CSVEDATHNEQFF
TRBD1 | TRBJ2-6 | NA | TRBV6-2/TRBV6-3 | TGTGCCAGCAGCCTCGGACAGGGTACTGGGGCCAATGTCCAGACTTTC | CASSLGQGTGANVQTF
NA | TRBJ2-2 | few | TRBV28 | TGTGCCAGTGGGCCAACCGGGGAGCTGTTTTTT | CASGPTGELFF
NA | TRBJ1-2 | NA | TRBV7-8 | NA | CARSWLTGNHYGCTF
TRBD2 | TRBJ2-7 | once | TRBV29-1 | TGCAGGGCCCCGGGGACTAGCGGGAGGCACTCCTACGAGCAGCACTTC | CRAPGTSGRHSYEQHF
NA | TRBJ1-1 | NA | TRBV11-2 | TGTGCCAGCAGCATAGTCGGGGAGACTGAGGCTTTCTTT | CASSIVGETEAFF
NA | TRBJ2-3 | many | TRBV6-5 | TGTGCCAGCAGTTACTCTCGACACCTCACAGATACGCAGTATTTT | CASSYSRHLTDTQYF
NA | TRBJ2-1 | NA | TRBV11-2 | TGTACCAGCAGCCTCGGCGGGACGCTACCCTACGAGCAGTTCTTC | CTSSLGGTLPYEQFF
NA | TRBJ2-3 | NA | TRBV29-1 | TGCAGCGTTGGGGGGGGCTCAGATATGCAGTATTTT | CSVGGGSDMQYF
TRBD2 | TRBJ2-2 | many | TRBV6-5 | TGTGCCAGCACCTACGGACTAGCCGTGAACACCGGGGAGCTGTTTTTT | CASTYGLAVNTGELFF
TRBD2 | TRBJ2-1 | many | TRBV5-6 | TGTGCCAGCAGCTTTTCACGGGACTACTCCTACAATGAGCAGTTCTTC | CASSFSRDYSYNEQFF
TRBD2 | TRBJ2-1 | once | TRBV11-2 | TGTGCCAGCAGACCGACCGGGGGGACTGCGCGAAACGATAATGAGCAGTTCTTC | CASRPTGGTARNDNEQFF
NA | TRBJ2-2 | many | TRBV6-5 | TGTGCCAGCAGTTCCCGTCCCCCAGGGTTAAACACCGGGGAGCTGTTTTTT | CASSSRPPGLNTGELFF
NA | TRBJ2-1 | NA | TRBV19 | TGTGCCAGTAGGGAACCTGGACAGCGAAACAATGAGCAGTTCTTC | CASREPGQRNNEQFF
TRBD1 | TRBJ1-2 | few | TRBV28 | TGTGCCAGCACCGAGGGGGCAGGGTATGGCTACACCTTC | CASTEGAGYGYTF
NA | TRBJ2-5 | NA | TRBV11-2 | TGTGTCAGCAGACCCCGGGACTCGGCCCACCGAGGGACCCAGTACTTC | CVSRPRDSAHRGTQYF
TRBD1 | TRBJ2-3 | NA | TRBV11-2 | TGTACCAGCAGCTCAGTCCCGGGACAGGGAGGTATGCAGTATTTT | CTSSSVPGQGGMQYF
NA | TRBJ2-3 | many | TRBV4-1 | TGCGCCAGCAGCCAAGAACGGGAACCCACAGATACGCAGTGTTTT | CASSQEREPTDTQCF
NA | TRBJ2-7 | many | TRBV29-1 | TGCAGCGTTGACGCGGGTCCGGGCTACGAGCAGTACTTC | CSVDAGPGYEQYF
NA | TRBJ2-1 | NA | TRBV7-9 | TGTGCCAGCAGCCCGTTCGAGGGTGTGTCGGGGAATGAGCAGTTCTTC | CASSPFEGVSGNEQFF
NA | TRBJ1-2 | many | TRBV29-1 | TGCAGCGTTGAAGATGTACCCGGAAGGGGCTATGGCTACACCTTC | CSVEDVPGRGYGYTF
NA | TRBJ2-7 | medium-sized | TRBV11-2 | TGTGCCAGCAGCTTAGAGCGGAACGAGCAGTACTTC | CASSLERNEQYF
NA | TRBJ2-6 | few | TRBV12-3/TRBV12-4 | TGTACCAGCAGTAACAGGGGAGGCTCTGGGGCCAACGTCCTGACTTTC | CTSSNRGGSGANVLTF